The next 20 T cell receptor beta chains were all read from a single sample in a study of blood T cell repertoires in COVID-19. Assay: immunoSEQ multiplex PCR; the TCRdb copy retains only in-frame clones and omits some. The sample includes more than 25,000 clones, 87% of them seen just once. Sequencing input: peripheral blood. Every receptor here comes from a man between 60 and 70 years old with active COVID-19.

The V call is TRBV29-1, the J call TRBJ2-7; a weak D match, TRBD2 (6 bases). The V end was cut by 4 bases, the J end by 3 bases, with 16 bases between. The CDR3 covers 14 residues. The germline V gene encodes CDR1 SQVTM and CDR2 ANQGSEA. CDR3 nucleotides: TGCAGCGTTGGGGCAAGGGGCGGGGACTACGAGCAGTACTTC. It codes for CSVGARGGDYEQYF.

The chain recombines TRBV30 with TRBJ1-5, with TRBD1 identical over 7 bases. Germline trimming cut 2 bases from V and 7 bases from J; bases unmatched to any gene: 8. Germline V gives CDR1 GTSNPN, CDR2 SVGIG (reference sequence). This CDR3 is 14 amino acids long. The CDR3 reads CAWSHHRGGQPQHF. The CDR3 DNA reads TGTGCCTGGAGTCATCACAGGGGAGGCCAGCCCCAGCATTTT.

This chain joins TRBV19 and TRBJ2-2, with D uncertain. The CDR3 has 14 amino acids. Deletions cut 7 bases from V and 2 bases from J, with 11 bases between. Germline CDR1 and CDR2: LNHDA and SQIVND (reference sequence). CDR3: CASKWAENTGELFF. CDR3 DNA sequence: TGTGCCAGTAAGTGGGCCGAAAACACCGGGGAGCTGTTTTTT. The full variable domain, completed using reference TRBV19 and TRBJ2-2, is DGGITQSPKYLFRKEGQNVTLSCEQNLNHDAMYWYRQDPGQGLRLIYYSQIVNDFQKGDIAEGYSVSREKKESFPLTVTSAQKNPTAFYLCASKWAENTGELFFGEGSRLTVL.

The gene calls are TRBV11-2 and TRBJ1-1; unclear D gene. Trimming pared 5 bases from V and 8 bases from J, leaving 18 bases between. Germline V CDR1 and CDR2: SGHAT, FQNNGV. CDR3 length: 14 amino acids. The CDR3 DNA follows: TGTGCCAGCAGCCTCCAGACCCTCCTAGAGGAAGCTTTCTTT. Residues: CASSLQTLLEEAFF.

The chain employs TRBV6-6 and TRBJ2-7; TRBD1 agrees at 11 bases. The CDR3 is 15 amino acids. Germline V gene data show CDR1 as MNHNY and CDR2 as SVGAGI (reference sequence). The junction had 1 base not matched to a gene; V was cut back by 0 bases and J by 3 bases. CDR3 coding DNA: TGTGCCAGCAGTTACTCCGGGACAGGGGGCTACGAGCAGTACTTC. It encodes CASSYSGTGGYEQYF.

The chain uses TRBV6-4 and TRBJ1-6, with D hard to call. This CDR3 is 14 amino acids long. V lost 3 bases and J 6 bases, leaving 9 bases between the germline ends. Per germline, CDR1 MRHNA and CDR2 SNTAGT. The CDR3 nucleotides are TGTGCCAGCAGTGAATCCGAGCCTAATTCACCCCTCCACTTT. This sequence encodes CASSESEPNSPLHF.

The rearrangement joins TRBV18 to TRBJ1-5; D may be TRBD1 (5 bases). Looked up from germline, CDR1 is KGHSH and CDR2 is LQKENI. The V gene lost 2 bases and the J gene lost 2 bases, with 13 bases spanning the gap. The CDR3 extends over 16 amino acids. The DNA for the CDR3 is TGTGCCAGCTCACCATCCCAGGGCAGGGGCAATCAGCCCCAGCATTTT. It translates to CASSPSQGRGNQPQHF.

V gene TRBV27 combines with J gene TRBJ2-2; D gene uncertain. V dropped 7 bases and J dropped 0 bases, with 15 bases sitting between them. CDR1 and CDR2 (germline): MNHEY, SMNVEV (reference sequence). The CDR3 extends over 16 amino acids. The CDR3 region is CASTFVTATNTGELFF. The CDR3 DNA sequence: TGTGCCAGCACCTTCGTCACAGCCACGAACACCGGGGAGCTGTTTTTT.

V is TRBV19 and J is TRBJ1-2; 7 positions agree with TRBD1. This CDR3 is 15 amino acids long. V trimming: 7 bases; J trimming: 4 bases; junction bases outside the gene matches: 12. From germline, CDR1 is LNHDA and CDR2 SQIVND (reference sequence). In DNA form, the CDR3 reads TGTGCCAGTACCCTAGACAGGGCCAGGGGCTATGGCTACACCTTC. As protein: CASTLDRARGYGYTF. The full variable domain, in which reference TRBV19 and TRBJ1-2 provide the parts outside the CDR3, is DGGITQSPKYLFRKEGQNVTLSCEQNLNHDAMYWYRQDPGQGLRLIYYSQIVNDFQKGDIAEGYSVSREKKESFPLTVTSAQKNPTAFYLCASTLDRARGYGYTFGSGTRLTVV.

The gene calls are TRBV20-1 and TRBJ1-3; the D gene is possibly TRBD1 (5 bases). The V and J ends lost 3 bases and 1 base respectively, with 13 bases between them. The V gene's germline CDR1 is DFQATT and CDR2 SNEGSKA (reference sequence). This CDR3 region has 15 residues. The CDR3 loop is CSASSDRRSGNTIYF. In nucleotides, the CDR3 is TGCAGTGCTAGTAGCGACAGACGGTCTGGAAACACCATATATTTT.

This chain connects TRBV18 to TRBJ2-7, with 8 positions matching TRBD1. Trimming removed 3 bases from V and 7 bases from J; junction bases left unmatched: 5. The CDR3 extends over 13 amino acids. CDR1 is KGHSH, CDR2 LQKENI, per germline. This CDR3 reads CASSPRGQAEQYF. CDR3 nucleotides: TGTGCCAGCTCACCCAGGGGGCAAGCGGAGCAGTACTTC.

The J gene is TRBJ1-4, the V gene TRBV5-6; no clear D. Germline V gene sequence: CDR1 SGHDT, CDR2 YYEEEE. The CDR3 is 13 residues long. V gave up 0 bases and J gave up 6 bases, with 6 bases separating them. In DNA form, the CDR3 reads TGTGCCAGCAGCTTGGGCACGGATGAAAAACTGTTTTTT. Amino acid sequence: CASSLGTDEKLFF.

The V gene is TRBV6-2 or TRBV6-3, the J gene TRBJ1-2; 7 bases match TRBD1. The CDR3 has 15 amino acids. Looked up from germline, CDR1 is MNHEY and CDR2 is SVGEGT. J lost 9 bases, V lost 5 bases, and 15 bases had no gene match. This CDR3 reads CASSPRTGQRESYTF. The CDR3 DNA follows: TGTGCCAGCAGTCCCCGAACGGGACAGAGAGAGAGCTACACCTTC.

V usage is TRBV3-1 (or the pseudogene TRBV3-2) and J usage is TRBJ2-4; possibly TRBD2 for D (5 bases). CDR1 LGHDT and CDR2 YNNKEL come from the germline V gene (reference sequence). With 4 bases removed from V and 11 bases from J, the gap between germline ends came to 15 bases. The CDR3 has 13 amino acids. The CDR3 spells CASSRRTLGVQYF. The CDR3 DNA follows: TGTGCCAGCAGCCGTCGGACCTTGGGAGTTCAGTACTTC.

V usage is TRBV19 and J usage is TRBJ2-2; possible D gene TRBD2, 5 bases. CDR3 length equals 14 residues. Trimming took off 6 bases at V and 1 base at J, with 9 bases between the two ends. Germline-derived CDR1 and CDR2 are LNHDA and SQIVND (reference sequence). In nucleotides, the CDR3 is TGTGCCAGTAGCCGTCGGGGGAACACCGGGGAGCTGTTTTTT. This translates into CASSRRGNTGELFF.

The chain uses TRBV6-5 and TRBJ2-7; 9 bases map to TRBD1. V shed 6 bases and J 2 bases; nucleotides not matched to a gene: 5. The CDR3 extends over 14 amino acids. Per the germline V gene, CDR1 is MNHEY and CDR2 is SVGAGI. The CDR3 DNA reads TGTGCCAGCAGGGTGGGACAGGGTACCTACGAGCAGTACTTC. Its translation: CASRVGQGTYEQYF.

The chain links TRBV18 to TRBJ2-2; a weak D match, TRBD1 (5 bases). Trimming took 6 bases from V and 6 from J, leaving 14 bases between them. The CDR3 covers 14 residues. The V gene's germline CDR1 is KGHSH and CDR2 LQKENI. CDR3 amino acids: CASSSRVSAGELFF. The DNA of the CDR3 is TGTGCCAGCTCCAGCAGGGTATCGGCCGGGGAGCTGTTTTTT.

The gene calls are TRBV11-1 and TRBJ1-1; possible D gene TRBD1, 5 bases. The CDR3 spans 13 residues. In germline, CDR1 is SGHAT, CDR2 FQDESV (reference sequence). Trimming removed 5 bases from V and 1 base from J, with 8 bases in between. The CDR3 DNA is TGTGCCAGCAGCGGTAGGGGGAACACTGAAGCTTTCTTT. Amino acids: CASSGRGNTEAFF.

This clone occurred a few times. The chain has TRBV28 and TRBJ2-1; D not certain. Germline V lookup: CDR1 MDHEN, CDR2 SYDVKM. V was pared by 3 bases and J by 0 bases, with 6 bases between. This CDR3 has 14 amino acids. CDR3 residues: CASSLLSSYNEQFF. As DNA, the CDR3 is TGTGCCAGCAGTTTGCTCAGCTCCTACAATGAGCAGTTCTTC. Filled out from reference TRBV28 and TRBJ2-1, the complete variable domain reads DVKVTQSSRYLVKRTGEKVFLECVQDMDHENMFWYRQDPGLGLRLIYFSYDVKMKEKGDIPEGYSVSREKKERFSLILESASTNQTSMYLCASSLLSSYNEQFFGPGTRLTVL.

The gene calls are TRBV11-2 and TRBJ2-7; TRBD2 matches 8 bases. Germline CDR1 and CDR2: SGHAT and FQNNGV. J was trimmed by 4 bases and V by 5 bases; bases with no gene match: 10. The CDR3 loop spans 15 amino acids. CDR3 nucleotides: TGTGCCAGCAGCCTTGGCGGGGGGTCCCGGTACGAGCAGTACTTC. It codes for CASSLGGGSRYEQYF. Filled out from reference TRBV11-2 and TRBJ2-7, the complete variable domain reads EAGVAQSPRYKIIEKRQSVAFWCNPISGHATLYWYQQILGQGPKLLIQFQNNGVVDDSQLPKDRFSAERLKGVDSTLKIQPAKLEDSAVYLCASSLGGGSRYEQYFGPGTRLTVT.